Here is one TCR beta chain with its context. These data are taken from a study of T cell changes during pregnancy in multiple sclerosis. This CDR3 has 14 amino acids. Unmatched junction bases numbered 11, after V lost 6 bases and J lost 10 bases. Looked up from germline, CDR1 is MDHEN and CDR2 is SYDVKM. Using immunoSEQ multiplex PCR, the repertoire was profiled, and TCRdb retains in-frame clones only, with some absent. The sample records around 40,000 clones, around nine tenths being singletons. The genes are TRBV28 and TRBJ2-2; 7 bases map to TRBD2. This specimen was CD4+ T cells from peripheral blood mononuclear cells, taken after pregnancy. The sequence was collected from a female donor in good health, enrolled as a control in a pregnancy study. CDR3 protein: CASSLLAGGEELFF. Written as DNA, the CDR3 is TGTGCCAGCAGCCTCTTAGCGGGTGGGGAGGAGCTGTTTTTT.